These 10 T cell receptor beta chains were all obtained from the same sample, sequenced in a study of shared clonotypes between healthy human individuals. Naivety among CD8 cells was defined by CD45RO negativity and positive CCR7 selection, thereby excluding terminally differentiated effector memory CD45RA+ cells. Some clones are missing from TCRdb's copy, which holds only in-frame ones; the method was immunoSEQ multiplex PCR. Of around 2,000,000 clones in the sample, just under 95% were seen once. The source material was naive CD8+ T cells sorted from blood. The source of these receptors is a man between 18 and 29 years old in good health.

The chain recombines TRBV30 with TRBJ2-7; 9 bases are a match to TRBD2. Germline values: CDR1 GTSNPN, CDR2 SVGIG (reference sequence). The J segment lost 7 bases and the V segment lost 0 bases, leaving 13 bases of the junction unmatched. CDR3 length: 16 residues. The CDR3 sequence is CAWSVPIAGEVREQYF. For the CDR3, the DNA is TGTGCCTGGAGTGTGCCTATAGCGGGAGAAGTTCGAGAGCAGTACTTC.

V and J are TRBV14 and TRBJ1-1, with D tentatively TRBD1 (6 bases). This CDR3 has 15 amino acids. The germline CDR1 and CDR2 sequences are SGHDN and FVKESK. Trimming left V 5 bases short and J 5 bases short, with 18 bases between. The CDR3 bases are TGTGCCAGCAGCGTAACCGGGGGGGCGCAGACTGAAGCTTTCTTT. As protein: CASSVTGGAQTEAFF. The whole variable domain, filled in from reference TRBV14 and TRBJ1-1, reads EAGVTQFPSHSVIEKGQTVTLRCDPISGHDNLYWYRRVMGKEIKFLLHFVKESKQDESGMPNNRFLAERTGGTYSTLKVQPAELEDSGVYFCASSVTGGAQTEAFFGQGTRLTVV.

This clone was seen a single time. V is TRBV7-6 and J is TRBJ2-7; no clear D. Germline assignment: CDR1 SGHVS and CDR2 FNYEAQ. This CDR3 has 13 residues. Trimming cost V 1 base and J 0 bases, with 4 bases left between them. CDR3 bases: TGTGCCAGCAGCTTAGACGTCTCCTACGAGCAGTACTTC. Protein sequence: CASSLDVSYEQYF.

The V and J genes are TRBV27 and TRBJ1-2, with TRBD1 matching 7 bases. This CDR3 has 16 amino acids. Germline values: CDR1 MNHEY, CDR2 SMNVEV (reference sequence). The ends lost 4 bases at V and 2 bases at J; junction bases unmatched: 10. In nucleotides, the CDR3 is TGTGCCAGCAGTTCCAACAGGGGAACCCCGAACTATGGCTACACCTTC. It encodes CASSSNRGTPNYGYTF.

J is TRBJ2-2 and V is TRBV6-6, with D possibly TRBD2 on 5 matching bases. Germline assignment: CDR1 MNHNY and CDR2 SVGAGI (reference sequence). Trimming took 7 bases from V and 4 from J, leaving 13 bases between them. This CDR3 has 14 residues. The CDR3 nucleotides are TGTGCCAGCACTTCGCCTAGCTCCACCGGGGAGCTGTTTTTT. This sequence encodes CASTSPSSTGELFF.

The genes are TRBV27 and TRBJ2-7; 11 bases agree with TRBD2. V trimming: 2 bases; J trimming: 6 bases; junction bases outside the gene matches: 6. This CDR3 is 15 amino acids long. Germline V gene lookup returns CDR1 MNHEY and CDR2 SMNVEV (reference sequence). CDR3 sequence: CASSLLAGGNAEQYF. The CDR3 nucleotides read TGTGCCAGCAGTTTACTAGCGGGGGGAAACGCCGAGCAGTACTTC.

V usage is TRBV27 and J usage is TRBJ2-2, with D perhaps matching TRBD2 (6 bases). The CDR3 has 17 amino acids. V was pared by 4 bases and J by 0 bases, with 15 bases between. The germline CDR1 and CDR2 sequences are MNHEY and SMNVEV (reference sequence). CDR3 loop: CASSSPFGTPNTGELFF. The DNA of the CDR3 is TGTGCCAGCAGTTCCCCCTTCGGGACTCCGAACACCGGGGAGCTGTTTTTT.

V usage is TRBV19 and J usage is TRBJ2-2; D might be TRBD1 (6 bases). The CDR3 totals 15 residues. Trimming shortened V by 3 bases and J by 4 bases, and 12 bases separated the two germline ends. The germline CDR1 and CDR2 sequences are LNHDA and SQIVND (reference sequence). The CDR3, as DNA: TGTGCCAGTAGTATTGGACAGTACGGCACCGGGGAGCTGTTTTTT. It specifies CASSIGQYGTGELFF.

The chain has TRBV6-5 and TRBJ2-7, with 7 bases matching TRBD1. The V gene's germline CDR1 is MNHEY and CDR2 SVGAGI. The V segment lost 8 bases and the J segment 3 bases; nucleotides outside the gene matches: 4. The CDR3 extends over 12 amino acids. The CDR3 DNA reads TGTGCCAGCCAAGACAGGGACTACGAGCAGTACTTC. This encodes CASQDRDYEQYF.

This sequence joins TRBV19 and TRBJ2-7; a possible D gene is TRBD1 (6 bases). There are 14 residues in the CDR3. The V end was cut by 5 bases, the J end by 2 bases, with 13 bases between. Germline V gene lookup returns CDR1 LNHDA and CDR2 SQIVND (reference sequence). The CDR3 spells CASSAQGSAYEQYF. CDR3 coding DNA: TGTGCCAGTAGTGCACAGGGTAGCGCCTACGAGCAGTACTTC.